Presented here are 11 T cell receptor beta chains from one specimen sequenced in a study of vaccination effects on CD4 cells after COVID-19. These receptors lack a known antigen. Sequenced by immunoSEQ multiplex PCR; TCRdb stores in-frame clones only, minus some. The sample records about 76,000 clones, around 77% being singletons. It was after nine to eleven days of culture that CD4+ T cells were isolated. Sequenced here: CD4+ T cells from PBMCs cultured without peptide, sampled before COVID-19 vaccination. All receptors come from a human donor who received a COVID-19 vaccine.

V and J are TRBV7-3 and TRBJ2-3; D uncertain. The germline CDR1 and CDR2 sequences are SGHTA and FQGTGA. The CDR3 is 16 residues long. Trimming removed 4 bases from V and 0 bases from J, with 14 bases in between. The DNA of the CDR3 is TGTGCCAGCAGCTCGTACAGTCTATCTAGCACAGATACGCAGTATTTT. Its protein product is CASSSYSLSSTDTQYF.

This clone was detected only once. V and J are TRBV5-8 and TRBJ1-1; D is possibly TRBD1 (5 bases). This CDR3 has 14 residues. V lost 6 bases and J lost 1, with 13 bases in between. Germline V gene lookup returns CDR1 SGHTS and CDR2 YDEGEE. The CDR3 loop is CASTRDRSNTEAFF. CDR3 nucleotide sequence: TGTGCCAGCACTCGGGACCGGTCGAACACTGAAGCTTTCTTT.

The chain is built from TRBV7-9 and TRBJ1-4, with 9 bases aligning to TRBD1. This CDR3 spans 15 amino acids. J was trimmed by 8 bases and V by 2 bases; bases with no gene match: 6. Germline V gene lookup returns CDR1 SEHNR and CDR2 FQNEAQ (reference sequence). The CDR3 is CASSLMGQGGEKLFF. DNA for the CDR3: TGTGCCAGCAGCTTAATGGGACAGGGAGGCGAAAAACTGTTTTTT.

A single count supports this clone. This chain uses TRBV7-3 with TRBJ2-6; 12 bases are a match to TRBD1. The germline V gene has CDR1 SGHTA and CDR2 FQGTGA. This CDR3 is built from 18 residues. J gave up 4 bases and V 5 bases, and 9 bases lay outside the gene matches. The chain's CDR3 is CASSDTGTGGAGANVLTF. The CDR3 coding sequence is TGTGCCAGCAGCGATACCGGGACAGGGGGCGCCGGGGCCAACGTCCTGACTTTC.

The chain has TRBV2 and TRBJ2-7; D unresolved. There are 12 residues in the CDR3. With 3 bases removed from V and 9 bases from J, the gap between germline ends came to 12 bases. Germline lookup yields CDR1 SNHLY and CDR2 FYNNEI. CDR3 in amino acids: CASSDRDVVQYV. The CDR3 coding sequence is TGTGCCAGCAGTGACAGAGACGTTGTGCAGTACGTC.

The rearrangement uses TRBV28 and TRBJ1-6, with a possible D match to TRBD1 (5 bases). The ends were cut back, 7 bases at V and 14 bases at J, with 15 bases in the middle. This CDR3 has 12 residues. Germline V gene sequence: CDR1 MDHEN, CDR2 SYDVKM. The CDR3 DNA follows: TGTGCCAGCACCCCCAGGGCTATGTCCCTCCACTTT. This sequence encodes CASTPRAMSLHF.

This rearrangement joins TRBV14 to TRBJ2-7; the D is unclear. The ends were cut back, 0 bases at V and 7 bases at J, with 13 bases in the middle. The germline V gene has CDR1 SGHDN and CDR2 FVKESK. The CDR3 loop spans 14 amino acids. The CDR3 DNA is TGTGCCAGCAGCCAAGATCATGGGGTCGGGGAGCAGTACGTC. Translated: CASSQDHGVGEQYV.

This clone was picked up a small number of times. The chain is built from TRBV6-1 and TRBJ1-1; D is perhaps TRBD1 (5 bases). The V gene lost 3 bases and the J gene lost 3 bases, with 11 bases spanning the gap. The CDR3 loop spans 14 amino acids. The germline V gene has CDR1 MNHNS and CDR2 SASEGT. The CDR3 DNA sequence: TGTGCCAGCAGTGAGGGGGTTTGGGACACTGAAGCTTTCTTT. Its translation: CASSEGVWDTEAFF.

This rearrangement joins TRBV4-2 to TRBJ1-2; perhaps TRBD1 as D (6 bases). CDR1 is LGHNA and CDR2 is YNFKEQ in the germline V gene. V was pared by 2 bases and J by 8 bases, with 18 bases between. The length of the CDR3 is 15 residues. The CDR3 protein is CASSQKDRGAVGYTF. The CDR3 nucleotides read TGTGCCAGCAGCCAAAAGGATAGGGGGGCGGTCGGCTACACCTTC.

V gene TRBV28 combines with J gene TRBJ2-5; maybe TRBD1 (5 bases). The V and J ends lost 5 bases and 5 bases respectively, with 12 bases between them. Germline V gives CDR1 MDHEN, CDR2 SYDVKM. The CDR3 is made up of 13 amino acids. CDR3 nucleotide sequence: TGTGCCAGCAGTCCGACAGCTCATGAGACCCAGTACTTC. Amino acids: CASSPTAHETQYF.

The chain links TRBV18 to TRBJ1-1; possibly TRBD1 for D (5 bases). Germline assignment: CDR1 KGHSH and CDR2 LQKENI. V was trimmed by 5 bases and J by 7 bases, leaving 20 bases between them. The CDR3 is made up of 15 amino acids. The CDR3 region has the DNA TGTGCCAGCTCATTCCGGGGCCTAAGGGGCGGTGAAGCTTTCTTT. Residues: CASSFRGLRGGEAFF.